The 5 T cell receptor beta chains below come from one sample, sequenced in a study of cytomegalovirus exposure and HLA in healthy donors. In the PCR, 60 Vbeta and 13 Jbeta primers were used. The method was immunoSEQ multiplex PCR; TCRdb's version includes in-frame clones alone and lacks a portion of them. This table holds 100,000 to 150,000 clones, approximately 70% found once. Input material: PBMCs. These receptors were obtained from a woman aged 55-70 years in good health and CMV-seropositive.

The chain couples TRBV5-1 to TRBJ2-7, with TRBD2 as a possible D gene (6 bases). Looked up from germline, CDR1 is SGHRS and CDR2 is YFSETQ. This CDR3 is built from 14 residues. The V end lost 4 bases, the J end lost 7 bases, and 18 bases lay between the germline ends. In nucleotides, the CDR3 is TGCGCCAGCAGCGGCAGGGCCCTCGGGGGAGAGCAGTACTTC. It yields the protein CASSGRALGGEQYF.

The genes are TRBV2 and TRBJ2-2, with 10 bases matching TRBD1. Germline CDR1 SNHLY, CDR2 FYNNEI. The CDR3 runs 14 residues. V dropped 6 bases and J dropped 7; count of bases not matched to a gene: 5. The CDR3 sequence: CASRDRGLDGELFF. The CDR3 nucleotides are TGTGCCAGCAGAGACAGGGGGCTGGACGGGGAGCTGTTTTTT.

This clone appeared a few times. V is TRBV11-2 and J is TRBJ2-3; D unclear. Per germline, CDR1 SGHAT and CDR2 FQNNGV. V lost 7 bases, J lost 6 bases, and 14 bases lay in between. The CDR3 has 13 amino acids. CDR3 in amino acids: CASNNPGSDTQYF. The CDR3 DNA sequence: TGTGCCAGCAACAACCCCGGGTCTGATACGCAGTATTTT.

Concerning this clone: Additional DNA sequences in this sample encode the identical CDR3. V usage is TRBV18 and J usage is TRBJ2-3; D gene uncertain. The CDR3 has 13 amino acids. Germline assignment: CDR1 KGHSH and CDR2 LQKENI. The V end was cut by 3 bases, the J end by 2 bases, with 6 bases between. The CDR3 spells CASSPSSTDTQYF. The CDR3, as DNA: TGTGCCAGCTCACCCTCTTCCACAGATACGCAGTATTTT.

The CDR3 DNA reads as TGTGCCAGCAGCGCAGATGACAGGGGCCAAGAGACCCAGTACTTC. Its protein is CASSADDRGQETQYF. The rearrangement uses TRBV9 and TRBJ2-5; 8 bases fit TRBD1. Germline V gene sequence: CDR1 SGDLS, CDR2 YYNGEE. CDR3 size: 15 residues. V lost 3 bases to trimming and J lost 1 base; unmatched junction nucleotides: 5.